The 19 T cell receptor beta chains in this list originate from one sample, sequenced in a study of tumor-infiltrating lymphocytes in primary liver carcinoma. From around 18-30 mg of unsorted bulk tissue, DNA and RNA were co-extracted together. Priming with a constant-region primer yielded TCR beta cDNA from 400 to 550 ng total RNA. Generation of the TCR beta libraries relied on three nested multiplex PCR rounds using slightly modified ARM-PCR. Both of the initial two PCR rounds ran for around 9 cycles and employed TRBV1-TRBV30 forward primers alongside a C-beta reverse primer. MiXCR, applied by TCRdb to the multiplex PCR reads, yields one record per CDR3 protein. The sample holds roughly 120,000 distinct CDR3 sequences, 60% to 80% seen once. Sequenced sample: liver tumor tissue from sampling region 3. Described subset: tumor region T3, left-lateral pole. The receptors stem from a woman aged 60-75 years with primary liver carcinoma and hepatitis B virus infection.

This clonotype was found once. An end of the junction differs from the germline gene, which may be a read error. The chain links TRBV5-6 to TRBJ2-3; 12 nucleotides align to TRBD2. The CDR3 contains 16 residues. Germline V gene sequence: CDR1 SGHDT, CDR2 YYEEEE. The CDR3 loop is CANSLGPLAGGDKQYF. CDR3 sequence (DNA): TGTGCCAACAGCTTGGGGCCACTAGCGGGAGGAGATAAGCAGTATTTT.

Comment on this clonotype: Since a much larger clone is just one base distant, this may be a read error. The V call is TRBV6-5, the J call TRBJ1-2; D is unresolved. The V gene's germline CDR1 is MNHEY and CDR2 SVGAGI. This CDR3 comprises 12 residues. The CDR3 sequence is CARSSGSYGYTF. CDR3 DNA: TGTGCCAGGAGTTCGGGGTCGTATGGCTACACCTTC.

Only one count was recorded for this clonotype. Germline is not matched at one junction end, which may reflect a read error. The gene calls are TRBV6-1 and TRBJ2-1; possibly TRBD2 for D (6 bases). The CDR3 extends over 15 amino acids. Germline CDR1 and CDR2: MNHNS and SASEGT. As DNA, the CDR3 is TGTGCCAGCCCCCCGACGGGGAGGAGGGTCCCTGAGCAATTCTTC. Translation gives CASPPTGRRVPEQFF.

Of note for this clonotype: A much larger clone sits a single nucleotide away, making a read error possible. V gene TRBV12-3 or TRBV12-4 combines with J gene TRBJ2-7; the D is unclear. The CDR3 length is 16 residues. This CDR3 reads CVSSLRLAISSYEQYF. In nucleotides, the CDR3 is TGTGTCAGCAGTTTAAGGTTAGCCATCTCATCCTACGAGCAGTACTTC.

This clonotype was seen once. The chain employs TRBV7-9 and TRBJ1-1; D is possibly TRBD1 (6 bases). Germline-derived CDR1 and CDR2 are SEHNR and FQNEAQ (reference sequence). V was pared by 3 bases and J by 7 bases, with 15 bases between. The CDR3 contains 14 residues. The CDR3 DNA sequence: TGTGCCAGCAGCTTCCAACAGGGAAGCATTGAAGCTTTCTTT. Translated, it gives CASSFQQGSIEAFF.

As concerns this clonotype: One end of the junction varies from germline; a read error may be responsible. The CDR3, as DNA: TGTGCCAACAGCAGGACAGGCGGCAATCAGCCCCAACATTTT. Residues: CANSRTGGNQPQHF. The chain has TRBV6-1 and TRBJ1-5, with 7 bases lining up with TRBD1. Per germline, CDR1 MNHNS and CDR2 SASEGT. The CDR3 contains 14 residues.

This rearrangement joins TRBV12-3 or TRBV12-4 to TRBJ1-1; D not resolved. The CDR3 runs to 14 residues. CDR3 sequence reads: CGSSLWQDGTEAFF. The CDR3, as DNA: TGTGGTAGCAGCCTCTGGCAGGACGGCACTGAAGCTTTCTTT.

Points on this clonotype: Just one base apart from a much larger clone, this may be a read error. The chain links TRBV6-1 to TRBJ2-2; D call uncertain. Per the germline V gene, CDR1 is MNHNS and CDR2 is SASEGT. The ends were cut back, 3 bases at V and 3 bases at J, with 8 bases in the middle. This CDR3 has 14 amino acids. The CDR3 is CASSELGYTGELFF. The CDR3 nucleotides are TGTGCCAGCAGTGAGCTAGGTTACACCGGGGAGCTGTTTTTT.

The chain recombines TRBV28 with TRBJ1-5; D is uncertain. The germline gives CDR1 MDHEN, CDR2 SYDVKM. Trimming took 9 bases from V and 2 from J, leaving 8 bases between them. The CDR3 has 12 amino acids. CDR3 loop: CASGSGNQPQHF. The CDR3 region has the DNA TGTGCCAGTGGAAGTGGCAATCAGCCCCAGCATTTT.

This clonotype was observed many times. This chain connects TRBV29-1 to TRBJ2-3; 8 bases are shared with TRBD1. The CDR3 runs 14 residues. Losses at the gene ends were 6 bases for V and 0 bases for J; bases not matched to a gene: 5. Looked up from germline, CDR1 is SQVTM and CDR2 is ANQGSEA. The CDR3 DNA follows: TGCAGCGTCAGGGGACAGGCCAGCACAGATACGCAGTATTTT. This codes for CSVRGQASTDTQYF.

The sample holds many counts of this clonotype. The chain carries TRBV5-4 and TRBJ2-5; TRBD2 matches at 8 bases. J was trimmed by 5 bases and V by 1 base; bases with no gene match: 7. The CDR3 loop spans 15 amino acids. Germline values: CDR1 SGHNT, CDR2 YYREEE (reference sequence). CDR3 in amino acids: CASSLTGGGFETQYF. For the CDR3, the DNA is TGTGCCAGCAGCTTGACGGGAGGGGGTTTTGAGACCCAGTACTTC.

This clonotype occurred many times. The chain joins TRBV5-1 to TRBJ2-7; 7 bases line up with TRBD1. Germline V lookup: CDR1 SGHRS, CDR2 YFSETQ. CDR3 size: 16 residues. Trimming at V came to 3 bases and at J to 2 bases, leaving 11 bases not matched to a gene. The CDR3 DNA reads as TGCGCCAGCAGCTCGGTGGACAGGTCCCCCACCTACGAGCAGTACTTC. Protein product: CASSSVDRSPTYEQYF.

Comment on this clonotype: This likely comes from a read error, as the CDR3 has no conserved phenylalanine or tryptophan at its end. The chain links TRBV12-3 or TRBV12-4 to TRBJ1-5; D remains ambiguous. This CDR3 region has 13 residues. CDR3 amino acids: CASSVGGQLPQHI. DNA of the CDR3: TGCGCCAGCAGCGTCGGAGGGCAGCTGCCCCAGCATATT.

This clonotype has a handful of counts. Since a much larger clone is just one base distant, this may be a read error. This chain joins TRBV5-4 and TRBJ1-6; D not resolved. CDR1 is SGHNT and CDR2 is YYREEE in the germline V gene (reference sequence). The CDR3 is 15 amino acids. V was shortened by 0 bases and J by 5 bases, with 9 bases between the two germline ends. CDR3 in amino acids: CASSLGGIDNSPLHF. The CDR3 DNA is TGTGCCAGCAGCTTGGGTGGGATTGATAATTCACCCCTCCACTTT.

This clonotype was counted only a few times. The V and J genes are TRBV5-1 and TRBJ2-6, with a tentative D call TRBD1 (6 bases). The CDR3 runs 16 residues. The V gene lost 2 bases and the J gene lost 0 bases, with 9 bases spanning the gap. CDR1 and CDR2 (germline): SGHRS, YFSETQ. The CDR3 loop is CASSFPRGSGANVLTF. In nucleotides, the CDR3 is TGCGCCAGCAGCTTCCCCAGGGGCTCTGGGGCCAACGTCCTGACTTTC.

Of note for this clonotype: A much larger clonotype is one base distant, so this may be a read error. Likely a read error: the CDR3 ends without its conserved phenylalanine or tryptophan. The chain's CDR3 is CSVNRDRGYEQYL. CDR3 in DNA: TGCAGTGTTAACCGGGACAGGGGCTACGAGCAGTACCTC. This rearrangement joins TRBV20-1 to TRBJ2-7, with 10 bases identical to TRBD1. The CDR3 has 13 amino acids. Germline V gene data show CDR1 as DFQATT and CDR2 as SNEGSKA (reference sequence). The V and J ends lost 7 bases and 3 bases, in that order; junction bases with no gene match: 6.

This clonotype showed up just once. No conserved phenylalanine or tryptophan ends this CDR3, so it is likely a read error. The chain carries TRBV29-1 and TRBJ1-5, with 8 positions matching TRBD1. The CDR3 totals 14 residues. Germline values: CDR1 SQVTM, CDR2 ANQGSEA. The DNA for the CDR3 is TGCAGCGTTGGGACAGGGACAAGCAATCAGCCACAGCATCTT. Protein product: CSVGTGTSNQPQHL.

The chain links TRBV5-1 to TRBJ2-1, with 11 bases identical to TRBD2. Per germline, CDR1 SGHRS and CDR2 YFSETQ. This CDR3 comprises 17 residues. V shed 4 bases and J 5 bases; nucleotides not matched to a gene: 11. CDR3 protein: CASSTGSLAGADNEQFF. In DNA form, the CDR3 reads TGCGCCAGCAGCACGGGTTCACTAGCGGGAGCTGACAATGAGCAGTTCTTC.

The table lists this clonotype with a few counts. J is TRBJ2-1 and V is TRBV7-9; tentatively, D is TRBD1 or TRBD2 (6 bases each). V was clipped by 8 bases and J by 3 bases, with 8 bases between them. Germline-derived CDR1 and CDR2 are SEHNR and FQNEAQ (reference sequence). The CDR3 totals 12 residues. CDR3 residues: CASRGLYNEQFF. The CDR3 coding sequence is TGTGCCAGCCGGGGGCTCTACAATGAGCAGTTCTTC.